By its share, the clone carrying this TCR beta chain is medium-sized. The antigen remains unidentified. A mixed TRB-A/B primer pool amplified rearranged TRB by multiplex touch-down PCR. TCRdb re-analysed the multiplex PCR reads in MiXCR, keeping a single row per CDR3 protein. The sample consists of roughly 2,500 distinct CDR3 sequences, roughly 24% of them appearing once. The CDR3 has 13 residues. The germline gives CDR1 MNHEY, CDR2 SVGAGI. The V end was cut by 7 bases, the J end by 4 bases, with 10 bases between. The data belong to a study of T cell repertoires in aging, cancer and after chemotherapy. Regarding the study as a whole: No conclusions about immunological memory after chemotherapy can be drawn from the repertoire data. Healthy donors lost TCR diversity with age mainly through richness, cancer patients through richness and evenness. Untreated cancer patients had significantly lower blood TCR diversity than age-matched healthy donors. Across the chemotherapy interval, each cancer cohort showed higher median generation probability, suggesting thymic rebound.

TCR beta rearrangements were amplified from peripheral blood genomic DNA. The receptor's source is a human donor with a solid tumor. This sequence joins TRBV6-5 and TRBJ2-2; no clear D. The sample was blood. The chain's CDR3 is CASTRQVTGELFF. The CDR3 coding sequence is TGTGCCAGCACTAGACAAGTCACCGGGGAGCTGTTTTTT.